This T cell receptor beta chain derives from a study of shared clonotypes between healthy human individuals. The data were produced by immunoSEQ multiplex PCR, yet TCRdb's version contains in-frame clones alone and is incomplete. The data contain roughly 1,800,000 clones, 85% to 95% of them singletons. This CDR3 comprises 15 residues. From germline, CDR1 is MNHEY and CDR2 SVGAGI. Deletions cut 0 bases from V and 10 bases from J, with 18 bases between. CD45RO-negative, CCR7-positively selected cells formed the naive CD8 fraction, excluding terminally differentiated effector memory CD45RA+ cells. Sequenced material: naive CD8+ T cells sorted from blood. The V call is TRBV6-5, the J call TRBJ1-2; the D is unclear. The TCR sequence derives from a man between 18 and 35 years old in good health. CDR3 coding DNA: TGTGCCAGCAGTTACTCGGTGGAAGCCAGCTTGGCCTACACCTTC. The encoded protein is CASSYSVEASLAYTF.